This TCR beta chain was obtained from a study of shared clonotypes between healthy human individuals. Whole-study findings and limits: Larger estimated richness was generally seen in naive subsets than in memory subsets.

This clone was seen a handful of times. Antigen unknown. Generated by immunoSEQ multiplex PCR, the TCRdb table keeps only in-frame clones and is missing some. The top ten clones hold 1.8% of a sample with around 700,000 clones, around 72% of them seen once. The CDR3 has 13 amino acids. Trimming at V came to 3 bases and at J to 3 bases, leaving 4 bases not matched to a gene. Looked up from germline, CDR1 is GTSNPN and CDR2 is SVGIG (reference sequence). Sequenced input: memory CD4+ T cells sorted from blood. The subset: CD45RA-negative fraction. The genes are TRBV30 and TRBJ1-1, with 7 nucleotides matching TRBD1. The receptor was isolated from a woman in her 30s in good health. The CDR3 coding sequence is TGTGCCTGGAGGGGACAGTCCTACACTGAAGCTTTCTTT. It is translated as CAWRGQSYTEAFF.